The next 30 T cell receptor beta chains were all read from a single sample in a study of blood T cells in healthy people across ages. Sample-barcoded 5' priming and a J-beta primer mix drove a second PCR of 7 to 11 cycles. Using its own MiXCR run on the 5' RACE reads, TCRdb lists one record per CDR3 protein. The sample includes about 1 million distinct CDR3 sequences, around 43% of them seen just once. Material for sequencing was blood. The receptors were sampled from a woman aged 55-69 years in good health.

The chain couples TRBV20-1 to TRBJ2-1; TRBD2 matches 7 bases. Per the germline V gene, CDR1 is DFQATT and CDR2 is SNEGSKA (reference sequence). The CDR3 runs to 14 residues. CDR3 in amino acids: CGAEGGSSYNEQFF. CDR3 nucleotide sequence: TGCGGAGCAGAGGGCGGGAGCTCCTACAATGAGCAGTTCTTC.

This clonotype was seen only a few times. The J gene is TRBJ2-5, the V gene TRBV4-2; the D is unclear. There are 15 residues in the CDR3. Germline CDR1 LGHNA, CDR2 YNFKEQ. V was pared by 0 bases and J by 2 bases, with 10 bases between. In nucleotides, the CDR3 is TGTGCCAGCAGCCAAGATCCGGCGCGGCAAGAGACCCAGTACTTC. This encodes CASSQDPARQETQYF.

This clonotype was observed a few times. The chain links TRBV6-5 to TRBJ2-1; D is unclear. CDR3 length: 14 amino acids. V lost 0 bases, J lost 6 bases, and 9 bases lay in between. Germline V gene lookup returns CDR1 MNHEY and CDR2 SVGAGI. The CDR3 region is CASSYSPLSNEQFF. The CDR3 coding sequence is TGTGCCAGCAGTTACTCCCCCCTGAGCAATGAGCAGTTCTTC.

This clonotype came up a few times. The V call is TRBV5-1, the J call TRBJ2-3; 7 nucleotides line up with TRBD2. CDR3 size: 15 residues. Germline V gene data show CDR1 as SGHRS and CDR2 as YFSETQ. V lost 0 bases and J lost 5; bases outside the gene matches: 6. CDR3 nucleotides: TGCGCCAGCAGCTTGGGGACTAGATCAGGAGATACGCAGTATTTT. This translates into CASSLGTRSGDTQYF.

This clonotype was counted only a few times. The rearrangement uses TRBV12-3 or TRBV12-4 and TRBJ2-1; TRBD1 might be the D (8 bases). The CDR3 covers 16 residues. Trimming cost V 7 bases and J 4 bases, with 20 bases left between them. The CDR3 bases are TGTGCCAGCACATATGCGGGGGACAGGACTTACAATGAGCAGTTCTTC. Protein product: CASTYAGDRTYNEQFF.

V and J are TRBV5-1 and TRBJ2-5; 8 positions agree with TRBD2. The J call may be mistaken, given a closer DNA end match to TRBJ2-7. The germline V gene has CDR1 SGHRS and CDR2 YFSETQ. This CDR3 region has 13 residues. CDR3 residues: CASTSGGLSEQYF. The CDR3 DNA reads as TGCGCCAGCACATCGGGGGGGCTTAGCGAGCAGTACTTC.

V usage is TRBV20-1 and J usage is TRBJ2-1; 8 bases match TRBD2. The V segment lost 3 bases and the J segment 9 bases; nucleotides outside the gene matches: 10. Germline CDR1 DFQATT, CDR2 SNEGSKA (reference sequence). The CDR3 contains 14 residues. The CDR3 bases are TGCAGTGCTAGTATAGCGGGATCTTCTATTGAGCAGTTCTTC. It yields the protein CSASIAGSSIEQFF.

This clonotype appeared a few times. The genes are TRBV6-2 or TRBV6-3 and TRBJ1-5; perhaps TRBD1 as D (6 bases). Trimming left V 6 bases short and J 0 bases short, with 12 bases between. Germline V gives CDR1 MNHEY, CDR2 SVGEGT. This CDR3 region has 15 residues. The CDR3 protein is CASRRGGASNQPQHF. CDR3 in DNA: TGTGCCAGCAGAAGGGGGGGTGCTAGCAATCAGCCCCAGCATTTT.

Notes on this clonotype: A read error may explain this, as a much larger clone is one base away. The V call is TRBV27, the J call TRBJ2-1, with 7 nucleotides matching TRBD2. The V gene's germline CDR1 is MNHEY and CDR2 SMNVEV (reference sequence). J gave up 2 bases and V 2 bases, and 9 bases lay outside the gene matches. The CDR3 runs 17 residues. CDR3 sequence reads: CASSLVRTRATYNEQFF. As DNA, the CDR3 is TGTGCCAGCAGTTTAGTCCGGACTAGAGCTACCTACAATGAGCAGTTCTTC.

V and J are TRBV20-1 and TRBJ2-7; 8 bases line up with TRBD2. The CDR3 has 14 amino acids. CDR1 DFQATT and CDR2 SNEGSKA come from the germline V gene (reference sequence). Trimming removed 3 bases from V and 2 bases from J; junction bases left unmatched: 6. This chain's CDR3 is CSARTERETYEQYF. The DNA of the CDR3 is TGCAGTGCTAGGACCGAGCGGGAGACCTACGAGCAGTACTTC.

The chain uses TRBV7-9 and TRBJ2-1, with D perhaps given as TRBD1 or TRBD2 (5 bases each). This CDR3 spans 12 amino acids. V shed 4 bases and J shed 10 bases, with 11 bases lying between them. Looked up from germline, CDR1 is SEHNR and CDR2 is FQNEAQ (reference sequence). The CDR3 here is CASSWDRKEQFF. The CDR3 bases are TGTGCCAGCAGCTGGGACCGGAAGGAGCAGTTCTTC.

This clonotype appeared a few times. This rearrangement joins TRBV6-6 to TRBJ2-5; TRBD1 matches 11 bases. The CDR3 has 15 residues. The V gene end was trimmed by 0 bases and the J gene end by 11 bases; junction bases not matched to a gene: 8. Germline CDR1 is MNHNY and CDR2 is SVGAGI (reference sequence). CDR3 sequence reads: CASSYSGTGGEEQYF. CDR3 bases: TGTGCCAGCAGTTACTCAGGGACAGGGGGTGAAGAGCAGTACTTC.

Turning to this clonotype: A junction boundary mismatches the germline segment, possibly from a read error. The V and J genes are TRBV4-1 and TRBJ2-1, with D maybe TRBD2 (6 bases). This CDR3 contains 14 residues. Per the germline V gene, CDR1 is MGHRA and CDR2 is YSYEKL. CDR3 residues: CASRQGGLLNVQFF. DNA for the CDR3: TGCGCCAGCAGACAAGGAGGGTTGCTAAATGTGCAGTTCTTC.

The CDR3 nucleotides read TGCAGTGCCTTACGTACAGGGGAGACCTACGAGCAGTACTTC. This gives the protein CSALRTGETYEQYF. The chain is built from TRBV20-1 and TRBJ2-4; TRBD1 aligns across 7 bases. The J call may be incorrect, as the DNA end agrees better with TRBJ2-7. The length of the CDR3 is 14 residues. Per germline, CDR1 DFQATT and CDR2 SNEGSKA (reference sequence).

This clonotype has ten or more counts. The chain recombines TRBV29-1 with TRBJ2-1; no reliable D call. The CDR3 totals 10 residues. Germline V lookup: CDR1 SQVTM, CDR2 ANQGSEA. Between the trimmed V and J ends, which lost 7 bases and 7 bases, there was a span of 8 bases. The CDR3 loop reads CSARTNEQFF. In DNA, the CDR3 is TGCAGCGCCCGCACGAATGAGCAGTTCTTC.

Comments on this clonotype: A read error may produce the germline difference seen at one junction end. The chain has TRBV20-1 and TRBJ2-1; D gene uncertain. This CDR3 has 16 residues. Per germline, CDR1 DFQATT and CDR2 SNEGSKA (reference sequence). Written as DNA, the CDR3 is TGCAGTGCTAGAGATCGGTTTAGAAGCTCCCACAATGAGCAGTTCTTC. Translating gives CSARDRFRSSHNEQFF.

The chain uses TRBV4-1 and TRBJ2-1, with D possibly matching TRBD1 (5 bases). The germline V gene encodes CDR1 MGHRA and CDR2 YSYEKL. The V end lost 0 bases, the J end lost 0 bases, and 9 bases lay between the germline ends. CDR3 length: 16 residues. The CDR3 nucleotides are TGCGCCAGCAGCCAAGAGTCGACAGCCTCCTACAATGAGCAGTTCTTC. Residues: CASSQESTASYNEQFF.

V and J are TRBV12-3 or TRBV12-4 and TRBJ2-5, with D possibly TRBD1 on 6 matching bases. There are 13 residues in the CDR3. V shed 7 bases and J shed 1 base, with 10 bases lying between them. CDR3 bases: TGTGCCAGCACCCAGGGGCCCCAAGAGACCCAGTACTTC. Translating gives CASTQGPQETQYF.

This clonotype was seen more than once but under ten times. The V and J genes are TRBV20-1 and TRBJ1-5; 7 bases are a match to TRBD1. Germline CDR1 is DFQATT and CDR2 is SNEGSKA (reference sequence). Germline trimming cut 6 bases from V and 0 bases from J; bases unmatched to any gene: 11. The CDR3 is made up of 16 amino acids. As DNA, the CDR3 is TGCAGTGCCGCCGGGACAGACACCTTTAGCAATCAGCCCCAGCATTTT. As protein: CSAAGTDTFSNQPQHF.

A few counts support this clonotype. The chain is built from TRBV20-1 and TRBJ2-1; maybe TRBD2 (5 bases). Trimming cost V 6 bases and J 1 base, with 19 bases left between them. The CDR3 runs 16 residues. Germline assignment: CDR1 DFQATT and CDR2 SNEGSKA (reference sequence). CDR3 residues: CSAAPTRPKSYNEQFF. For the CDR3, the DNA is TGCAGTGCCGCCCCTACTAGACCCAAATCCTACAATGAGCAGTTCTTC.

The V call is TRBV29-1, the J call TRBJ2-5, with TRBD2 matching over 7 bases. The V gene end was trimmed by 7 bases and the J gene end by 4 bases; junction bases not matched to a gene: 12. This CDR3 contains 14 residues. Germline V gene sequence: CDR1 SQVTM, CDR2 ANQGSEA. The CDR3 DNA sequence: TGCAGCGCCGGGGGGTTAGGGCGTGCAGAGACCCAGTACTTC. Residues: CSAGGLGRAETQYF.

V and J are TRBV15 and TRBJ2-7; 7 nucleotides align to TRBD1. V dropped 0 bases and J dropped 5; count of bases not matched to a gene: 7. Germline V gives CDR1 LNHNV, CDR2 YYDKDF (reference sequence). The CDR3 has 15 amino acids. CDR3 DNA sequence: TGTGCCACCAGCAGAGATGTAACAGGGGTCAACGAGCAGTACTTC. This translates into CATSRDVTGVNEQYF.

The gene calls are TRBV6-5 and TRBJ1-4; D perhaps matches TRBD1 (6 bases). This CDR3 comprises 14 residues. V lost 7 bases and J lost 8, with 17 bases in between. Germline V gene lookup returns CDR1 MNHEY and CDR2 SVGAGI. CDR3 sequence: CASTPGDKGEKLFF. CDR3 coding DNA: TGTGCCAGCACCCCCGGGGACAAAGGGGAAAAACTGTTTTTT.

On this clonotype: A read error may produce the germline difference seen at one junction end. The V gene is TRBV9, the J gene TRBJ2-5; 11 bases fit TRBD2. Germline CDR1 reads SGDLS; CDR2 reads YYNGEE. This CDR3 is 15 amino acids long. This CDR3 reads CTSSVRLAGYNEQYF. The CDR3 DNA is TGTACCAGCAGCGTCAGACTAGCGGGGTACAATGAGCAGTACTTC.

The chain combines TRBV27 with TRBJ2-1, with 7 positions matching TRBD2. Germline-derived CDR1 and CDR2 are MNHEY and SMNVEV (reference sequence). The CDR3 sequence is 14 residues long. The V segment lost 3 bases and the J segment 4 bases; nucleotides outside the gene matches: 3. This chain's CDR3 is CASSLQRGYNEQFF. The CDR3 bases are TGTGCCAGCAGTTTGCAGCGGGGTTACAATGAGCAGTTCTTC.

The genes are TRBV28 and TRBJ2-5; the match to TRBD1 covers 10 bases. The J call may be wrong; the DNA end is better matched by TRBJ2-7. The CDR3 spans 14 residues. Per germline, CDR1 MDHEN and CDR2 SYDVKM. The CDR3 DNA reads TGTGCCAGCAGTCCAGAGGGACAGGGGTACGAGCAGTACTTC. It codes for CASSPEGQGYEQYF.

This chain connects TRBV6-5 to TRBJ2-5, with 7 bases identical to TRBD1. This CDR3 is 15 amino acids long. Unmatched junction bases numbered 18, after V lost 6 bases and J lost 11 bases. Germline V gene lookup returns CDR1 MNHEY and CDR2 SVGAGI. In DNA, the CDR3 is TGTGCCAGCAGCCCCCGACAGGGACGAGGGAATGAGCAGTACTTC. Translation gives CASSPRQGRGNEQYF.

The sample holds a few counts of this clonotype. The chain employs TRBV20-1 and TRBJ2-1, with TRBD1 matching 7 bases. The CDR3 has 14 residues. Germline V gene data show CDR1 as DFQATT and CDR2 as SNEGSKA (reference sequence). Trimming took 2 bases from V and 13 from J; bases not matched to a gene: 14. CDR3 residues: CSARPDRDKVYQFF. Here the CDR3 DNA reads TGCAGTGCTAGACCAGACAGGGACAAAGTGTATCAGTTCTTC.

This clonotype has only a few counts. V gene TRBV9 combines with J gene TRBJ2-7, with D possibly matching TRBD1 (5 bases). Trimming took 4 bases from V and 5 from J, leaving 13 bases between them. Germline CDR1 and CDR2: SGDLS and YYNGEE. There are 13 residues in the CDR3. CDR3 DNA: TGTGCCAGCAGCCTACAGGCGTCCCACGAGCAGTACTTC. Amino acid sequence: CASSLQASHEQYF.

This rearrangement joins TRBV6-1 to TRBJ1-2, with TRBD1 matching over 9 bases. The V gene end was trimmed by 4 bases and the J gene end by 12 bases; junction bases not matched to a gene: 9. Germline values: CDR1 MNHNS, CDR2 SASEGT. The length of the CDR3 is 13 residues. CDR3 in amino acids: CASSGGQGLENTF. The CDR3 nucleotides are TGTGCCAGCAGTGGAGGACAGGGGCTCGAAAACACCTTC.